This T cell receptor beta chain originates from a study of human T cells and chemical hapten exposure. This clonotype was seen more than once but under ten times. Antigen unknown. Time point specified: patch test 1, 2 weeks after DPC sensitization. Indicated treatment: therapeutic diphenylcyclopropenone sensitization with weekly scalp DPC. Whole blood that had not been fractionated was the source of extracted total RNA. The CDR3 covers 17 residues. Germline CDR1 and CDR2: LGHNA and YNFKEQ. The V segment lost 1 base and the J segment 4 bases; nucleotides outside the gene matches: 9. TCRdb reprocessed the RACE reads via MiXCR and lists one record per CDR3 protein. The table shows about 34,000 distinct CDR3 sequences, with around 6.4% occurring only once. Study-level findings and limits: No alteration of TCRs above 1 in 1000 frequency was seen with DPC sensitization. PT1 expanded TCR counts correlated positively with patch test score. The formation of large CDR3 similarity clusters by expanded TCRs significantly exceeded that of controls.

This sequence joins TRBV4-2 and TRBJ1-1; 10 positions match TRBD1. This receptor was taken from a woman under 40 with alopecia areata. Some clones in this sample may be carry-over from other donors' samples. The sample here was whole blood, taken in connection with sensitization to the hapten diphenylcyclopropenone (DPC). In DNA form, the CDR3 reads TGTGCCAGCAGCCAAGGGGGACAGGGGATCGTGGCCACTGAAGCTTTCTTT. Translating it yields CASSQGGQGIVATEAFF.